This T cell receptor beta chain was sequenced in a study of siplizumab effects on memory and regulatory T cells. With regard to this clone: What it binds is unknown.

The data were produced by immunoSEQ multiplex PCR, yet TCRdb's version contains in-frame clones alone and is incomplete. The sample carries tens of thousands of clones, around 94% recorded once. The study, taken as a whole, reports: Both greater diversity than memory cells and a major contribution to the alloresponse seemed to characterize naive T cells. Mappable alloreactive CD4+ clones averaged around 71% Treg-derived with siplizumab versus 26.9% in controls.

After removal of 5 bases from V and 13 bases from J, the junction contained 4 bases not matched to a gene. The germline gives CDR1 DFQATT, CDR2 SNEGSKA (reference sequence). This CDR3 spans 10 amino acids. This chain uses TRBV20-1 with TRBJ2-1; 8 bases are shared with TRBD2. Material for sequencing was non-Treg CD4+ T cells sorted from blood. The TCR originated in a human donor in good health. The CDR3 coding sequence is TGCAGTGCTTCCGGGACTAGACAGTTCTTC. It encodes CSASGTRQFF.